The clone carrying this T cell receptor (beta chain) was found a few times. Its antigen is not identified. Sequenced by immunoSEQ multiplex PCR; TCRdb stores in-frame clones only, minus some. The sample records 410,000 or so clones, 80% to 95% being singletons. The entry originates in a study of Ad26.COV2.S vaccination and SARS-CoV-2 variants. For the study at large: Intramuscular Ad26.COV2.S at 5x10^10 or 1x10^11 viral particles.

Trimming removed 3 bases from V and 10 bases from J; junction bases left unmatched: 5. In germline, CDR1 is LNHDA, CDR2 SQIVND (reference sequence). This CDR3 contains 14 residues. The study, taken as a whole, reports: Post-vaccination breadth of spike-specific CD8+ and CD4+ T cell responses was reportedly substantial.

Treatment specified: 15 to 20 received Ad26.COV2.S at low or high dose, single or two shots; about five received placebo; per-sample allocation not given. Collection of the samples took place on day 63 after the first injection of vaccine or placebo. The receptor comes from a person aged 18-65 years who received the Ad26.COV2.S COVID-19 vaccine or a placebo. The chain carries TRBV19 and TRBJ1-6; 8 bases align to TRBD1. The sequenced sample was peripheral blood, obtained in a trial of Ad26.COV2.S vaccine versus placebo. CDR3 sequence: CASSIRGQGSPLHF. The CDR3 bases are TGTGCCAGTAGTATCAGGGGGCAAGGATCACCCCTCCACTTT.